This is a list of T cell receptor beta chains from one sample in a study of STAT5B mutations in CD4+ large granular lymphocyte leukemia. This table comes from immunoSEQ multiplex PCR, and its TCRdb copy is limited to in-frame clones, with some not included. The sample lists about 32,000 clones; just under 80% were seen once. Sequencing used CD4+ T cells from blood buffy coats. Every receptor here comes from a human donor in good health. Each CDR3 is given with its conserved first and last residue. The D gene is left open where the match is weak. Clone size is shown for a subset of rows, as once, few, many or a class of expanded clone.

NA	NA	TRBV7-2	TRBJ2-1	CASSLQSDNNEQFF	TGTGCCAGCAGCCTCCAATCGGACAACAATGAGCAGTTCTTC
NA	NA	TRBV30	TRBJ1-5	CAWSPTDSYQPQHF	TGTGCCTGGAGTCCGACCGACAGTTATCAGCCCCAGCATTTT
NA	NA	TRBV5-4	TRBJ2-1	CASSLDGNNNEQFF	TGTGCCAGCAGCTTGGATGGGAATAACAATGAGCAGTTCTTC
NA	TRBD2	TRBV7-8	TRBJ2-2	CASSPVPGGPTSGELFF	TGTGCCAGCAGCCCGGTTCCGGGGGGGCCGACGTCGGGGGAGCTGTTTTTT
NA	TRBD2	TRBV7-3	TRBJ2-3	CASSSIAGGADTQYF	TGTGCCAGCAGCTCGATAGCGGGGGGGGCAGATACGCAGTATTTT
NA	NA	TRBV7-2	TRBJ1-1	CASSSLSRGDTEAFF	TGTGCCAGCAGCTCGCTGTCGAGGGGGGACACTGAAGCTTTCTTT
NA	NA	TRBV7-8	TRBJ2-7	CASSSTVSYEQYF	TGTGCCAGCAGCTCCACAGTTTCCTACGAGCAGTACTTC
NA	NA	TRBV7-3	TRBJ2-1	CASSQSRDIYNEQFF	TGTGCCAGCAGCCAGTCCCGGGACATCTACAATGAGCAGTTCTTC
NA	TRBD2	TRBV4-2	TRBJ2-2	CASSHGPSGGAYTGELFF	TGTGCCAGCAGCCACGGTCCTAGCGGAGGGGCGTACACCGGGGAGCTGTTTTTT
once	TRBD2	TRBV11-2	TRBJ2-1	CASSLDRTSGQFF	TGTGCCAGCAGCTTAGACCGGACTAGCGGGCAGTTCTTC
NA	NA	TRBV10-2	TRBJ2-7	CASARDGLYEQYF	TGCGCCAGCGCACGGGACGGATTATACGAGCAGTACTTC
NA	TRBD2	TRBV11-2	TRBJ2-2	CASSLTSGLGTGELFF	TGTGCCAGCAGCTTAACTTCGGGACTAGGCACCGGGGAGCTGTTTTTT
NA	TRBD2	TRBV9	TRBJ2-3	CASSVGGRSTDTQYF	TGTGCCAGCAGCGTAGGCGGGAGGAGCACAGATACGCAGTATTTT
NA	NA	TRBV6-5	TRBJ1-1	CASGQEDTEAFF	TGTGCCAGCGGTCAAGAGGACACTGAAGCTTTCTTT
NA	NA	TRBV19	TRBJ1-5	CAAQEDPRGQPQHF	TGTGCCGCCCAGGAGGATCCCAGAGGCCAGCCCCAGCATTTT
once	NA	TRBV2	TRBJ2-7	CASSERALTSYEQYF	TGTGCCAGCAGTGAAAGGGCCCTGACCTCCTACGAGCAGTACTTC
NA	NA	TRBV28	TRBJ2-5	CASTLGQSQETQYF	TGTGCCAGCACCCTAGGACAGTCCCAAGAGACCCAGTACTTC
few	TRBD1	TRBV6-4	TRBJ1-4	CASSPTGEEKLFF	TGTGCCAGCAGCCCGACAGGGGAGGAAAAACTGTTTTTT
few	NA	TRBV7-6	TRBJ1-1	CASSLGTGRNTEAFF	TGTGCCAGCAGCTTAGGCACAGGGAGGAACACTGAAGCTTTCTTT
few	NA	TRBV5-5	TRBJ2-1	CASSLLSLDEQFF	TGTGCCAGCAGCTTGCTGTCTCTTGATGAGCAGTTCTTC
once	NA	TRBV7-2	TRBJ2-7	CASSLVSGSGAYEQYF	TGTGCCAGCAGCTTAGTTTCGGGCAGCGGAGCCTACGAGCAGTACTTC
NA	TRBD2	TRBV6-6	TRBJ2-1	CASSNPGLGATEQFF	TGTGCCAGCAGTAACCCGGGACTAGGGGCTACTGAGCAGTTCTTC
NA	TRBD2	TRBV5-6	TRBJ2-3	CASSFSASGTDTQYF	TGTGCCAGCAGCTTTTCGGCTAGCGGGACAGATACGCAGTATTTT
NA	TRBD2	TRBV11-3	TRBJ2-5	CASSFEAAHNLAGVKTQYF	TGTGCCAGCAGCTTTGAGGCAGCCCACAACCTAGCGGGAGTAAAGACCCAGTACTTC
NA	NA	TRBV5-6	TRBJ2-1	CASSSGGVVNEQFF	TGTGCCAGCAGCTCCGGAGGGGTGGTGAATGAGCAGTTCTTC
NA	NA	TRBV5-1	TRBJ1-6	CASSFQGQGNSPLHF	TGCGCCAGCAGCTTCCAGGGGCAGGGGAATTCACCCCTCCACTTT
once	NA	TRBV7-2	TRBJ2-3	CASSLAGGGDTQYF	TGTGCCAGCAGCTTAGCGGGGGGAGGAGATACGCAGTATTTT
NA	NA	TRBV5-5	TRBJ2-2	CASSSLGGELFF	TGTGCCAGCAGCTCACTTGGCGGGGAGCTGTTTTTT
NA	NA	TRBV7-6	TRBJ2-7	CASSSGRAYEQYF	TGTGCCAGCAGCTCAGGACGTGCTTACGAGCAGTACTTC
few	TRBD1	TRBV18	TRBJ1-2	CASSPQDRVDYTF	TGTGCCAGCTCACCACAGGACAGGGTCGACTACACCTTC
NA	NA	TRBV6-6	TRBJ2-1	CASSPGTPQFF	TGTGCCAGCAGTCCCGGGACTCCGCAGTTCTTC
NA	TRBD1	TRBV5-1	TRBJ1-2	CASSLTGVGYGYTF	TGCGCCAGCAGCCTGACAGGGGTCGGCTATGGCTACACCTTC
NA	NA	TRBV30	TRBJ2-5	CAWKWGGGETQYF	TGTGCCTGGAAATGGGGTGGGGGAGAGACCCAGTACTTC
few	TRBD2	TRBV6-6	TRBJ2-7	CASSYIGLAGSYEQYF	TGTGCCAGCAGTTACATCGGACTAGCGGGATCCTACGAGCAGTACTTC
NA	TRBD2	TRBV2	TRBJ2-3	CASSGPGGATDTQYF	TGTGCCAGCAGTGGCCCGGGGGGGGCTACAGATACGCAGTATTTT
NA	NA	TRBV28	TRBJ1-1	CASRPGQFGIPEAFF	TGTGCCAGCAGGCCCGGACAGTTTGGGATCCCTGAAGCTTTCTTT
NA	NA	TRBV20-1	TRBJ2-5	CSAVPPGAQYF	TGCAGTGCCGTACCCCCGGGGGCCCAGTACTTC
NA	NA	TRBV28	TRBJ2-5	CASSLLQGLGETQYF	TGTGCCAGCAGTTTGCTGCAAGGGCTAGGGGAGACCCAGTACTTC
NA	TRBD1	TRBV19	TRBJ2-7	CASSSSGTGDYEQYF	TGTGCCAGTAGTTCCTCCGGGACAGGCGACTACGAGCAGTACTTC
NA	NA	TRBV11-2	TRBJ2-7	CASSFSRYEQYF	TGTGCCAGCAGCTTCTCTCGGTACGAGCAGTACTTC
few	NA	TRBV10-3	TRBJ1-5	CAISPGRDQPQHF	TGTGCCATCAGCCCGGGTAGGGATCAGCCCCAGCATTTT